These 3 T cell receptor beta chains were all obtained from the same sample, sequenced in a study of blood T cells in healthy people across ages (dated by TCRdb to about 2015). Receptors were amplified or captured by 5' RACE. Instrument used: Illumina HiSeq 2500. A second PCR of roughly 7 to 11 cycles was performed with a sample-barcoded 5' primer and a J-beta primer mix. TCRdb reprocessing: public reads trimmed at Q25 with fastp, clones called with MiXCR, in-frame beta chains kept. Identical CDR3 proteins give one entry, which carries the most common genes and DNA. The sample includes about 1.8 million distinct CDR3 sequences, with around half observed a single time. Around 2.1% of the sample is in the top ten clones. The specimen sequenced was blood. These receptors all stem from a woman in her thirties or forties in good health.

This CDR3 reads CASSHAGNIQYF. CDR3 coding DNA: TGTGCCAGCAGCCATGCCGGGAACATTCAGTACTTC. The chain joins TRBV4-2 to TRBJ2-4; D remains ambiguous. With 3 bases removed from V and 7 bases from J, the gap between germline ends came to 7 bases. The germline V gene encodes CDR1 LGHNA and CDR2 YNFKEQ. The length of the CDR3 is 12 residues.

CDR3 nucleotide sequence: TGTGCCAGCTACGAATCGCGCGGCTACACCTTC. This gives the protein CASYESRGYTF. This rearrangement joins TRBV28 to TRBJ1-2; unclear D gene. There are 11 residues in the CDR3. CDR1 and CDR2 (germline): MDHEN, SYDVKM. Deletions cut 8 bases from V and 8 bases from J, with 12 bases between.

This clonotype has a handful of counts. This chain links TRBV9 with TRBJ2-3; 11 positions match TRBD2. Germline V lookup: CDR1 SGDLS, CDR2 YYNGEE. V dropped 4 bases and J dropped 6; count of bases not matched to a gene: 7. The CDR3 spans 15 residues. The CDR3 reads CASSILTSGADTQYF. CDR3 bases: TGTGCCAGCAGCATCCTGACTAGCGGGGCCGATACGCAGTATTTT.